The present entry profiles one T cell receptor (beta chain) with its context. This clonotype has a count of ten or more. The antigen this receptor binds is unknown. No base qualities exist here, and no much larger clone lies one base off it. The sequencer was an Illumina NovaSeq 6000. Using 5'RACE with constant-segment primers, TCRalpha and TCRbeta cDNA libraries were constructed, with sample barcodes and unique molecular identifiers added in the process. RNA was extracted from every sample with Trizol reagent. Libraries were amplified in two PCR steps, with a second sample barcode and Illumina TruSeq adapters added in the second step. The libraries were sequenced on an Illumina NovaSeq using 2 x 150 bp paired-end reads. Per the authors' processing: The reads were demultiplexed and collapsed into UMI-guided consensus sequences using migec v1.2.7. Using mixcr v2.1.11, the UMI consensuses were aligned to TRA and TRB V and J templates and assembled into clonotypes. Clonotypes were classified as expanded or contracted when called significant by both edgeR and NoisET, with noise models trained on biological replicates. edgeR calls used a false discovery rate-adjusted p below 0.01 and a log2 fold-change threshold of 1. As an exploratory analysis of dynamics, max-normalized trajectories of the 1000 most abundant clonotypes were examined by PCA with hierarchical clustering. Separately sequenced CD4+ and CD8+ repertoires were used to assign a CD4 or CD8 phenotype to each responding clone. TCRdb's own reprocessing of the public reads used fastp at Q25 and MiXCR and kept productive beta chains. Duplicate CDR3 protein sequences are folded into a single record with the most common DNA and genes. TCRdb assigned the V and J calls; the authors' analysis was not used. The sample contains 450,000 to 700,000 distinct CDR3 sequences, roughly 18% of them found a single time. The ten most abundant clones make up approximately 12% of the sample.

The sample comes from a study of T-cell memory formation after mild COVID-19 (dated by TCRdb to the early 2020s). Concerning the study at large: TCR sequence clusters from the two donors were largely donor specific. The cohort comprised two young, previously healthy adult volunteers, one female and one male. T-cell clones expanding and contracting after mild COVID-19 in two donors were tracked by longitudinal TCRalpha and TCRbeta repertoire sequencing.

The research as a whole found: Whether the second-wave clones peaking on day 37 were SARS-CoV-2 specific was not confirmed. The study covered only a couple of mild cases, and larger cohorts including severe cases with pre-infection samples were considered necessary. Contracting CD4+ clones turned up mainly in the CM and EM memory subsets, whereas EMRA was where CD8+ clones were enriched. Clones that contracted from day 15 to 85 showed balanced CD4/CD8 phenotypes, whereas a second wave of clones that expanded from day 15 to 37 leaned towards CD4+. Some responding clones were detected in pre-infection memory, suggesting pre-existing cross-reactive memory T cells joined the SARS-CoV-2 response.

PBMCs were isolated by Ficoll-Paque density gradient centrifugation. The clonotype was recovered from an adult woman who had mild COVID-19 (a few samples of this study predate the infection). The sample titles of this study are shuffled in the database, so cell type and time point are left out; the donor was told from shared clones. Sequencing was done on a sample of PBMCs or a T cell subset sorted from them (not recorded which).

CDR3 reads: CASSFYTANTEAFF. The nucleotide sequence is given as TGTGCCAGCAGTTTTTACACAGCAAACACTGAAGCTTTCTTT. The rearranged chain carries TRBV12-3 or TRBV12-4 and TRBJ1-1; the D gene remains uncertain. CDR3 length: 14 amino acids, cysteine to phenylalanine. Kept here is only the CDR3 DNA, which spans 42 bases and is read in frame from base 1. Trimming removed 3 bases from V and 2 bases from J, leaving 10 bases between the germline ends.